The 18 T cell receptor beta chains below come from one sample, sequenced in a study of T cells in Graves' hyperthyroidism and ophthalmopathy. Template material for amplifying TCR beta CDR3 regions consisted of RNA transcripts. An initial round of RT-PCR targeting the TCR CDR3 relied on the HTBI primer set. TCRdb re-called the multiplex PCR reads with MiXCR, one entry per CDR3 protein. Here the sample spans approximately 400,000 distinct CDR3 sequences, 13% being singletons. The sample taken for sequencing was blood. These receptors were collected from a man in his thirties or forties with Graves' hyperthyroidism that later progressed to Graves' ophthalmopathy.

The gene calls are TRBV27 and TRBJ1-1; D gene uncertain. Trimming took off 7 bases at V and 9 bases at J, with 21 bases between the two ends. CDR1 and CDR2 (germline): MNHEY, SMNVEV (reference sequence). This CDR3 has 14 amino acids. This CDR3 reads CASTLVYGMAKAFF. The CDR3 DNA sequence: TGTGCCAGCACCCTAGTGTACGGGATGGCTAAAGCTTTCTTT.

This clonotype has at least ten counts. This chain uses TRBV5-1 with TRBJ1-2; a weak D match, TRBD1 (6 bases). The CDR3 spans 12 residues. Deletions cut 0 bases from V and 8 bases from J, with 8 bases between. Germline CDR1 is SGHRS and CDR2 is YFSETQ. In nucleotides, the CDR3 is TGCGCCAGCAGCTTGGACAGGGCCGGCTACACCTTC. Translation gives CASSLDRAGYTF.

The chain links TRBV6-2 or TRBV6-3 to TRBJ2-7, with 9 bases that match TRBD1. J was trimmed by 2 bases and V by 4 bases; bases with no gene match: 9. Germline V lookup: CDR1 MNHEY, CDR2 SVGEGT. The CDR3 spans 16 residues. Written as DNA, the CDR3 is TGTGCCAGCAGTTGGGGACAGGGAAGTGCCACCTACGAGCAGTACTTC. It encodes CASSWGQGSATYEQYF.

This clonotype was seen a few times. The chain links TRBV20-1 to TRBJ1-4, with a tentative D call TRBD1 (5 bases). V dropped 1 base and J dropped 5 bases, with 11 bases sitting between them. CDR3 size: 14 residues. Germline lookup yields CDR1 DFQATT and CDR2 SNEGSKA (reference sequence). CDR3 bases: TGCAGTGCTAGAGCCCAGGGTGGGAATGAAAAACTGTTTTTT. This encodes CSARAQGGNEKLFF.

This clonotype was counted between two and nine times. The CDR3 DNA follows: TGTGCCAGTAGTATGGGGACCACTGAAGCTTTCTTT. Residues: CASSMGTTEAFF. V usage is TRBV19 and J usage is TRBJ1-1; TRBD1 is a possible D gene (5 bases). CDR3 length equals 12 residues. CDR1 and CDR2 (germline): LNHDA, SQIVND (reference sequence). Trimming stripped 3 bases from V and 4 bases from J, with 6 bases between.

This clonotype was detected many times. The J gene is TRBJ1-6, the V gene TRBV28; 8 bases fit TRBD1. Germline V gives CDR1 MDHEN, CDR2 SYDVKM. The CDR3 runs to 16 residues. The trim removed 6 bases at V and 8 bases at J, leaving 12 bases unmatched. CDR3 region: CASSNTRQGSDSPLHF. The CDR3 region has the DNA TGTGCCAGCAGCAACACCCGACAGGGGAGTGATTCACCCCTCCACTTT.

This clonotype was seen repeatedly, ten times or more. The chain uses TRBV10-3 and TRBJ1-5, with D uncertain. Trimming shortened V by 3 bases and J by 2 bases, and 8 bases separated the two germline ends. Looked up from germline, CDR1 is ENHRY and CDR2 is SYGVKD. The CDR3 length is 14 residues. CDR3 in amino acids: CAISDRGGNQPQHF. In DNA form, the CDR3 reads TGTGCCATCAGTGATCGGGGAGGCAATCAGCCCCAGCATTTT.

At least ten counts were recorded for this clonotype. The J gene is TRBJ2-2, the V gene TRBV2; D is perhaps TRBD1 or TRBD2 (5 bases each). The CDR3 has 14 residues. Germline CDR1 reads SNHLY; CDR2 reads FYNNEI. V was cut by 7 bases and J by 4 bases, with 13 bases left in between. The CDR3 reads CASIRDLSTGELFF. The DNA of the CDR3 is TGTGCCAGCATAAGGGACCTCTCCACCGGGGAGCTGTTTTTT.

The rearrangement joins TRBV20-1 to TRBJ2-3, with 11 bases lining up with TRBD2. The CDR3 sequence is 15 residues long. J gave up 3 bases and V 6 bases, and 8 bases lay outside the gene matches. The V gene's germline CDR1 is DFQATT and CDR2 SNEGSKA (reference sequence). CDR3 amino acids: CSASRVAGGTDTQYF. The CDR3 DNA sequence: TGCAGTGCAAGCAGGGTAGCGGGGGGGACAGATACGCAGTATTTT.

This clonotype was counted ten times or more. In DNA form, the CDR3 reads TGTGCCAGCAGTGAAGTTGGCGTAGGAGATACGCAGTATTTT. It specifies CASSEVGVGDTQYF. This chain uses TRBV2 with TRBJ2-3; D is unresolved. Trimming pared 1 base from V and 5 bases from J, leaving 10 bases between. The CDR3 runs 14 residues. Germline CDR1 SNHLY, CDR2 FYNNEI.

In its sample, this clonotype was seen many times. The rearrangement joins TRBV27 to TRBJ2-1; possibly TRBD1 for D (6 bases). The V end was cut by 5 bases, the J end by 6 bases, with 14 bases between. CDR1 MNHEY and CDR2 SMNVEV come from the germline V gene (reference sequence). The CDR3 consists of 14 residues. CDR3 sequence reads: CASSIQGPGNEQFF. CDR3 DNA sequence: TGTGCCAGCAGTATCCAGGGGCCCGGCAATGAGCAGTTCTTC.

This clonotype was seen a handful of times. The rearrangement joins TRBV29-1 to TRBJ2-1; TRBD2 aligns across 11 bases. The CDR3 loop spans 13 amino acids. V lost 7 bases, J lost 8 bases, and 7 bases stayed unmatched. The germline V gene has CDR1 SQVTM and CDR2 ANQGSEA. CDR3: CSASGGTSYEQFF. The DNA of the CDR3 is TGCAGCGCTAGCGGGGGGACCTCGTATGAGCAGTTCTTC.

This clonotype was seen a few times. The gene calls are TRBV7-8 and TRBJ1-5; D gene unclear. Trimming took off 1 base at V and 6 bases at J, with 16 bases between the two ends. CDR3 length: 16 residues. Germline V lookup: CDR1 SGHVS, CDR2 FQNEAQ. The CDR3 region is CASSLGTRGPGQPQHF. Written as DNA, the CDR3 is TGTGCCAGCAGCTTAGGGACTCGAGGGCCGGGTCAGCCCCAGCATTTT.

This clonotype was counted at least ten times. The chain couples TRBV20-1 to TRBJ1-4, with a tentative D call TRBD1 (6 bases). Germline CDR1 reads DFQATT; CDR2 reads SNEGSKA (reference sequence). The ends were cut back, 5 bases at V and 13 bases at J, with 11 bases in the middle. The CDR3 is 10 residues long. CDR3 sequence reads: CSAGQGSLFF. In nucleotides, the CDR3 is TGCAGTGCTGGGCAGGGGTCACTGTTTTTT.

The rearrangement uses TRBV5-1 and TRBJ1-4; D unclear. The V end lost 1 base, the J end lost 0 bases, and 16 bases lay between the germline ends. This CDR3 is built from 18 residues. Germline CDR1 SGHRS, CDR2 YFSETQ. CDR3 residues: CASSLNFGGDATNEKLFF. As DNA, the CDR3 is TGCGCCAGCAGCTTGAATTTCGGCGGGGATGCAACTAATGAAAAACTGTTTTTT.

This chain joins TRBV5-8 and TRBJ2-3, with D possibly TRBD1 on 7 matching bases. CDR1 and CDR2 (germline): SGHTS, YDEGEE. This CDR3 comprises 15 residues. V was shortened by 3 bases and J by 2 bases, with 13 bases between the two germline ends. CDR3 sequence reads: CASSWGDSLTDTQYF. In DNA, the CDR3 is TGTGCCAGCAGCTGGGGGGACAGCCTCACAGATACGCAGTATTTT.

This clonotype appeared many times. This chain connects TRBV28 to TRBJ1-2; maybe TRBD1 (6 bases). This CDR3 has 13 amino acids. V was trimmed by 6 bases and J by 4 bases, leaving 12 bases between them. From germline, CDR1 is MDHEN and CDR2 SYDVKM. CDR3 loop: CASRLQGSYGYTF. DNA for the CDR3: TGTGCCAGCAGACTACAGGGATCCTATGGCTACACCTTC.

The rearrangement links TRBV11-2 to TRBJ2-7, with 9 bases matching TRBD2. Trimming at V came to 0 bases and at J to 6 bases, leaving 6 bases not matched to a gene. This CDR3 region has 15 residues. Germline V gene lookup returns CDR1 SGHAT and CDR2 FQNNGV. The CDR3 DNA is TGTGCCAGCAGCTTAGAGCCGGCTAGCGGGGTCGAGCAGTACTTC. It is translated as CASSLEPASGVEQYF.